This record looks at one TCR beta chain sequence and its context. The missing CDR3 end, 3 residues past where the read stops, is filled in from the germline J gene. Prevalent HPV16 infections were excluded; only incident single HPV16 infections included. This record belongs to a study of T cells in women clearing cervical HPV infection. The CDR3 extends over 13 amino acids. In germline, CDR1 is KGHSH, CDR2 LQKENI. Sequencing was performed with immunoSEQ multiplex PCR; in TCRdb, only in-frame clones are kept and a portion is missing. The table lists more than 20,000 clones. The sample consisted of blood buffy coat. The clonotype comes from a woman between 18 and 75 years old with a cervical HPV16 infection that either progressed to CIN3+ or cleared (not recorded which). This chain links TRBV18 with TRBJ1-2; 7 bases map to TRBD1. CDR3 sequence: CASSPPGQYDYTF. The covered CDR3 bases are TGTGCCAGCTCACCACCGGGACAGTACGAC.